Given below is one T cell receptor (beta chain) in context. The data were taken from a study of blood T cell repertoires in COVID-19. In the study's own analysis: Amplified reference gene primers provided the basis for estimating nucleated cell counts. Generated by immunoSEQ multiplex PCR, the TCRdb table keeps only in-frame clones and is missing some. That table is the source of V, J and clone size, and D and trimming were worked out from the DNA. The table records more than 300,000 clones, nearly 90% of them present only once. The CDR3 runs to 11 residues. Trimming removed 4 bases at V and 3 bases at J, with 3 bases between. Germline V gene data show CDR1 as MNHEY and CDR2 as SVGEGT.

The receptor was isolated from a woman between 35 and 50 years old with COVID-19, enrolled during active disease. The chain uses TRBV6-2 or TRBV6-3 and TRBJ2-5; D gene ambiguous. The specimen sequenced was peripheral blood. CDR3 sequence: CASSSKETQYF. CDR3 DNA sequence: TGTGCCAGCAGTTCTAAAGAGACCCAGTACTTC.